These T cell receptor beta chains were read from a single sample in a study of CD8 T cells in Susac syndrome. Each CDR3 protein is one row after TCRdb ran MiXCR on the immunoSEQ multiplex PCR reads. The repertoire includes 150,000 to 200,000 distinct CDR3 sequences, approximately 95% of them detected once, and about 0.16% sits in the top ten. The sequenced sample consisted of CD8+ T cells from PBMCs. These receptor sequences come from a human donor with multiple sclerosis. Both conserved end residues are part of each CDR3. The D gene is left open where the match is weak. Clone size appears in some rows only: once, few, many, or a class for an expanded clone.

clone size: -; D gene: -; V gene: TRBV29-1; J gene: TRBJ2-7; CDR3 protein: CSVGVRGFEQYF; CDR3 DNA: TGCAGCGTTGGAGTCAGGGGATTCGAGCAGTACTTC
clone size: -; D gene: TRBD2; V gene: TRBV5-4; J gene: TRBJ2-1; CDR3 protein: CASSWGTTQEQFF; CDR3 DNA: TGTGCCAGCAGCTGGGGGACTACCCAAGAGCAGTTCTTC
clone size: -; D gene: TRBD2; V gene: TRBV5-1; J gene: TRBJ2-3; CDR3 protein: CASGNSGRSTDTQYF; CDR3 DNA: TGCGCCAGCGGAAATAGCGGGAGGAGCACAGATACGCAGTATTTT
clone size: -; D gene: -; V gene: TRBV11-2; J gene: TRBJ2-7; CDR3 protein: CASSLDQVSYEQYF; CDR3 DNA: TGTGCCAGCAGCTTAGATCAGGTTTCCTACGAGCAGTACTTC
clone size: once; D gene: -; V gene: TRBV7-8; J gene: TRBJ1-1; CDR3 protein: CASSFAPETEAFF; CDR3 DNA: TGTGCCAGCAGCTTCGCGCCAGAGACTGAAGCTTTCTTT
clone size: -; D gene: -; V gene: TRBV20-1; J gene: TRBJ2-1; CDR3 protein: CSARARASRSVGSQYNEQFF; CDR3 DNA: TGCAGTGCTAGGGCCCGGGCCTCGCGGTCAGTAGGTAGTCAATACAATGAGCAGTTCTTC
clone size: -; D gene: TRBD2; V gene: TRBV9; J gene: TRBJ2-3; CDR3 protein: CASSGDYTDTQYF; CDR3 DNA: TGTGCCAGCAGTGGGGACTACACAGATACGCAGTATTTT
clone size: -; D gene: TRBD1; V gene: TRBV7-9; J gene: TRBJ2-7; CDR3 protein: CASSLRTGSYEQYF; CDR3 DNA: TGTGCCAGCAGCTTAAGGACAGGTTCCTACGAGCAGTACTTC
clone size: -; D gene: -; V gene: TRBV28; J gene: TRBJ2-7; CDR3 protein: CASSLGVDQYF; CDR3 DNA: TGTGCCAGCAGTTTGGGGGTCGATCAGTACTTC
clone size: -; D gene: -; V gene: TRBV28; J gene: TRBJ1-2; CDR3 protein: CASNEGNYGYTF; CDR3 DNA: TGTGCCAGCAATGAAGGAAACTATGGCTACACCTTC
clone size: -; D gene: -; V gene: TRBV3-1; J gene: TRBJ2-1; CDR3 protein: CASSLDSAGTVNEQFF; CDR3 DNA: TGTGCCAGCAGCTTAGATAGCGCCGGGACGGTTAATGAGCAGTTCTTC
clone size: -; D gene: -; V gene: TRBV9; J gene: TRBJ1-2; CDR3 protein: CASTGPGYTF; CDR3 DNA: TGTGCCAGCACCGGTCCGGGCTACACCTTC
clone size: -; D gene: -; V gene: TRBV27; J gene: TRBJ2-3; CDR3 protein: CASSLSTRVRDTDTQYF; CDR3 DNA: TGTGCCAGCAGTTTATCGACTAGGGTTAGAGACACAGATACGCAGTATTTT
clone size: -; D gene: -; V gene: TRBV20-1; J gene: TRBJ1-5; CDR3 protein: CSARDGDGHQPQHF; CDR3 DNA: TGCAGTGCTAGAGATGGGGACGGTCATCAGCCCCAGCATTTT
clone size: once; D gene: -; V gene: TRBV3-1; J gene: TRBJ2-7; CDR3 protein: CASSQDLGYEQYF; CDR3 DNA: TGTGCCAGCAGCCAAGACCTCGGGTACGAGCAGTACTTC
clone size: -; D gene: -; V gene: TRBV6-1; J gene: TRBJ2-5; CDR3 protein: CASSEFDSEETQYF; CDR3 DNA: TGTGCCAGCAGTGAATTTGACTCCGAAGAGACCCAGTACTTC
clone size: -; D gene: -; V gene: TRBV9; J gene: TRBJ2-7; CDR3 protein: CASSVGRSSYEQYF; CDR3 DNA: TGTGCCAGCAGCGTAGGCCGGTCCTCCTACGAGCAGTACTTC
clone size: -; D gene: -; V gene: TRBV12-3/TRBV12-4; J gene: TRBJ2-1; CDR3 protein: CASSAPGGGSYNEQFF; CDR3 DNA: TGTGCCAGCAGTGCCCCGGGCGGCGGCTCCTACAATGAGCAGTTCTTC
clone size: -; D gene: -; V gene: TRBV9; J gene: TRBJ1-2; CDR3 protein: CASSVFSRGAEVQNGYTF; CDR3 DNA: TGTGCCAGCAGCGTATTTAGTAGAGGGGCGGAAGTTCAAAATGGCTACACCTTC
clone size: -; D gene: -; V gene: TRBV12-3/TRBV12-4; J gene: TRBJ2-5; CDR3 protein: CASSLEVWETQYF; CDR3 DNA: TGTGCCAGCAGTTTAGAGGTCTGGGAGACCCAGTACTTC
clone size: once; D gene: TRBD2; V gene: TRBV4-1; J gene: TRBJ2-3; CDR3 protein: CASRTVGGLDTQYF; CDR3 DNA: TGCGCCAGCAGAACAGTGGGAGGGCTAGATACGCAGTATTTT
clone size: -; D gene: -; V gene: TRBV3-1; J gene: TRBJ2-5; CDR3 protein: CASSQEVGQGSQETQYF; CDR3 DNA: TGTGCCAGCAGCCAAGAGGTCGGGCAGGGCAGCCAAGAGACCCAGTACTTC
clone size: -; D gene: TRBD2; V gene: TRBV6-5; J gene: TRBJ2-3; CDR3 protein: CASSYSGTSGATDTQYF; CDR3 DNA: TGTGCCAGCAGTTACTCCGGGACTAGCGGGGCGACAGATACGCAGTATTTT
clone size: -; D gene: TRBD1; V gene: TRBV2; J gene: TRBJ1-3; CDR3 protein: CASSESTSQGTSGNTIYF; CDR3 DNA: TGTGCCAGCAGTGAGTCAACCTCACAGGGGACCTCTGGAAACACCATATATTTT
clone size: -; D gene: -; V gene: TRBV27; J gene: TRBJ2-2; CDR3 protein: CATGDGGLYTGELFF; CDR3 DNA: TGTGCCACAGGGGACGGGGGGCTATACACCGGGGAGCTGTTTTTT
clone size: -; D gene: -; V gene: TRBV20-1; J gene: TRBJ2-3; CDR3 protein: CSARQLGTDTQYF; CDR3 DNA: TGCAGTGCTAGACAACTAGGCACAGATACGCAGTATTTT
clone size: -; D gene: TRBD1; V gene: TRBV20-1; J gene: TRBJ1-6; CDR3 protein: CSARDVGQGKRSSYNSPLHF; CDR3 DNA: TGCAGTGCTAGAGATGTCGGACAGGGAAAAAGGAGCTCCTATAATTCACCCCTCCACTTT
clone size: once; D gene: TRBD1; V gene: TRBV20-1; J gene: TRBJ2-7; CDR3 protein: CSALRDRVWHEQYF; CDR3 DNA: TGCAGTGCGCTCCGGGACAGGGTATGGCACGAGCAGTACTTC
clone size: once; D gene: -; V gene: TRBV27; J gene: TRBJ2-7; CDR3 protein: CASIGGPYEQYF; CDR3 DNA: TGTGCCAGCATTGGGGGGCCCTACGAGCAGTACTTC
clone size: -; D gene: -; V gene: TRBV18; J gene: TRBJ2-7; CDR3 protein: CASSPGRLPFHEQYF; CDR3 DNA: TGTGCCAGCTCACCCGGGCGGTTGCCCTTCCACGAGCAGTACTTC
clone size: -; D gene: TRBD1; V gene: TRBV15; J gene: TRBJ2-2; CDR3 protein: CATSPAAGGTGELFF; CDR3 DNA: TGTGCCACCAGCCCCGCGGCAGGGGGCACCGGGGAGCTGTTTTTT
clone size: -; D gene: -; V gene: TRBV5-6; J gene: TRBJ1-1; CDR3 protein: CASSLEEGLNTEAFF; CDR3 DNA: TGTGCCAGCAGCTTGGAAGAGGGCCTGAACACTGAAGCTTTCTTT
clone size: -; D gene: TRBD2; V gene: TRBV7-9; J gene: TRBJ2-7; CDR3 protein: CASSEGTSGSSYEQYF; CDR3 DNA: TGTGCCAGCAGCGAAGGGACTAGCGGGAGTAGCTACGAGCAGTACTTC
clone size: -; D gene: TRBD2; V gene: TRBV28; J gene: TRBJ2-1; CDR3 protein: CASSLTGTSIFFVNEQFF; CDR3 DNA: TGTGCCAGCAGTTTAACCGGGACTAGTATTTTTTTCGTCAATGAGCAGTTCTTC
clone size: -; D gene: TRBD1; V gene: TRBV29-1; J gene: TRBJ2-1; CDR3 protein: CSVWGQGVHEQFF; CDR3 DNA: TGCAGCGTTTGGGGACAGGGGGTTCATGAGCAGTTCTTC
clone size: -; D gene: -; V gene: TRBV6-4; J gene: TRBJ1-2; CDR3 protein: CASSDSQGGYTF; CDR3 DNA: TGTGCCAGCAGTGACTCTCAAGGTGGCTACACCTTC
clone size: -; D gene: -; V gene: TRBV4-1; J gene: TRBJ2-7; CDR3 protein: CASSQVPTNYEQYF; CDR3 DNA: TGCGCCAGCAGCCAAGTCCCGACCAACTACGAGCAGTACTTC
clone size: -; D gene: -; V gene: TRBV2; J gene: TRBJ2-7; CDR3 protein: CASSGRSDRSSYEQYF; CDR3 DNA: TGTGCCAGCAGTGGGCGTTCCGACAGGAGCTCCTACGAGCAGTACTTC
clone size: -; D gene: TRBD2; V gene: TRBV3-1; J gene: TRBJ2-3; CDR3 protein: CASSPSLAASTDTQYF; CDR3 DNA: TGTGCCAGCAGCCCAAGCCTAGCGGCTAGCACAGATACGCAGTATTTT
clone size: -; D gene: -; V gene: TRBV9; J gene: TRBJ2-1; CDR3 protein: CASSVDPLVAGNEQFF; CDR3 DNA: TGTGCCAGCAGCGTAGATCCCCTAGTTGCGGGCAATGAGCAGTTCTTC
clone size: -; D gene: -; V gene: TRBV20-1; J gene: TRBJ1-1; CDR3 protein: CSARPLRNTEAFF; CDR3 DNA: TGCAGTGCTAGGCCACTCAGGAACACTGAAGCTTTCTTT
clone size: -; D gene: TRBD1; V gene: TRBV27; J gene: TRBJ1-1; CDR3 protein: CASREGALAEAFF; CDR3 DNA: TGTGCCAGCAGGGAGGGGGCGCTTGCTGAAGCTTTCTTT
clone size: -; D gene: -; V gene: TRBV5-4; J gene: TRBJ1-1; CDR3 protein: CASSSLDLETEAFF; CDR3 DNA: TGTGCCAGCAGCTCTTTAGACCTAGAGACTGAAGCTTTCTTT
clone size: -; D gene: -; V gene: TRBV20-1; J gene: TRBJ2-7; CDR3 protein: CSAREGYGQYF; CDR3 DNA: TGCAGTGCTAGAGAAGGCTACGGGCAGTACTTC
clone size: -; D gene: -; V gene: TRBV27; J gene: TRBJ2-5; CDR3 protein: CASSLDRLQETQYF; CDR3 DNA: TGTGCCAGCAGTTTAGACCGGCTACAAGAGACCCAGTACTTC
clone size: once; D gene: -; V gene: TRBV3-1; J gene: TRBJ2-6; CDR3 protein: CASSHESPTGANVLTF; CDR3 DNA: TGTGCCAGCAGCCATGAATCCCCGACTGGGGCCAACGTCCTGACTTTC
clone size: -; D gene: -; V gene: TRBV28; J gene: TRBJ2-4; CDR3 protein: CASSGSKNIQYF; CDR3 DNA: TGTGCCAGCAGTGGCAGTAAAAACATTCAGTACTTC
clone size: -; D gene: -; V gene: TRBV13; J gene: TRBJ1-2; CDR3 protein: CATTARNYGYTF; CDR3 DNA: TGTGCTACTACCGCACGGAACTATGGCTACACCTTC
clone size: -; D gene: -; V gene: TRBV4-1; J gene: TRBJ2-3; CDR3 protein: CASSPRATDTQYF; CDR3 DNA: TGCGCCAGCAGCCCCCGTGCCACAGATACGCAGTATTTT
clone size: -; D gene: TRBD1; V gene: TRBV29-1; J gene: TRBJ1-1; CDR3 protein: CSVAGGRDTEAFF; CDR3 DNA: TGCAGCGTAGCAGGGGGCAGGGACACTGAAGCTTTCTTT
clone size: -; D gene: -; V gene: TRBV27; J gene: TRBJ2-5; CDR3 protein: CASSARVGETQYF; CDR3 DNA: TGTGCCAGCAGTGCCAGGGTGGGAGAGACCCAGTACTTC
clone size: once; D gene: TRBD2; V gene: TRBV2; J gene: TRBJ2-1; CDR3 protein: CASRASGGASHEQFF; CDR3 DNA: TGTGCCAGCAGGGCTAGCGGGGGGGCGAGCCATGAGCAGTTCTTC
clone size: -; D gene: TRBD1; V gene: TRBV10-2; J gene: TRBJ2-7; CDR3 protein: CASTPTGTGAVEQYF; CDR3 DNA: TGCGCCAGCACCCCGACCGGGACAGGGGCCGTCGAGCAGTACTTC
clone size: -; D gene: -; V gene: TRBV7-9; J gene: TRBJ2-3; CDR3 protein: CASSLPGISTDTQYF; CDR3 DNA: TGTGCCAGCAGCTTACCCGGAATCAGCACAGATACGCAGTATTTT
clone size: -; D gene: -; V gene: TRBV27; J gene: TRBJ2-7; CDR3 protein: CASSLGGAPYEQYF; CDR3 DNA: TGTGCCAGCAGTTTAGGGGGGGCACCCTACGAGCAGTACTTC
clone size: -; D gene: -; V gene: TRBV20-1; J gene: TRBJ2-1; CDR3 protein: CSADGTGDTYNEQFF; CDR3 DNA: TGCAGTGCGGACGGCACGGGGGACACCTACAATGAGCAGTTCTTC
clone size: -; D gene: -; V gene: TRBV5-8; J gene: TRBJ2-1; CDR3 protein: CASSVVWDPQNEQFF; CDR3 DNA: TGTGCCAGCAGCGTAGTATGGGACCCACAGAATGAGCAGTTCTTC